The 17 T cell receptor beta chains in this list originate from one sample, sequenced in a study of T-cell reconstitution after alpha-beta-depleted transplantation in children. It was with unique molecular identifiers that the TCRbeta library was prepared. One entry per CDR3 protein results from TCRdb running MiXCR on the PCR reads. This table has roughly 220,000 distinct CDR3 sequences, 7.5% to 9.5% appearing once. The specimen comprised PBMCs, mostly from graft donor cells, sampled 360 days after TCRalphabeta/CD19-depleted stem cell transplant. The receptors were sampled from a male patient between 2 and 10 years old who had a stem cell transplant for acute myeloid leukemia, so the T cells may come from the graft donor.

In this sample, this clonotype turned up many times. The chain employs TRBV27 and TRBJ2-5; D could derive from TRBD1 or TRBD2 (5 bases each). V was trimmed by 4 bases and J by 0 bases, leaving 12 bases between them. CDR3 length equals 15 residues. CDR1 and CDR2 from the germline V gene are MNHEY and SMNVEV (reference sequence). CDR3 in amino acids: CASSSREWYQETQYF. The CDR3 bases are TGTGCCAGCAGTTCCAGGGAGTGGTACCAAGAGACCCAGTACTTC.

The rearrangement uses TRBV7-2 and TRBJ1-1, with D possibly matching TRBD1 (6 bases). Germline V CDR1 and CDR2: SGHTA, FQGNSA. V was pared by 5 bases and J by 1 base, with 14 bases between. The CDR3 spans 15 residues. CDR3 nucleotide sequence: TGTGCCAGCAGCCCAGGGGTCGTTGGGAACACTGAAGCTTTCTTT. Encoded protein: CASSPGVVGNTEAFF.

The V and J genes are TRBV28 and TRBJ1-2, with a possible D match to TRBD1 (5 bases). Germline-derived CDR1 and CDR2 are MDHEN and SYDVKM. V was shortened by 3 bases and J by 0 bases, with 11 bases between the two germline ends. The CDR3 extends over 15 amino acids. In DNA form, the CDR3 reads TGTGCCAGCAGTTTCGGGGGACTGGCTAACTATGGCTACACCTTC. Its translation: CASSFGGLANYGYTF.

This clonotype appeared many times. The chain couples TRBV20-1 to TRBJ2-7, with 7 bases matching TRBD1. With V trimmed by 6 bases and J by 3 bases, 5 bases remained unmatched. Germline CDR1 reads DFQATT; CDR2 reads SNEGSKA (reference sequence). This CDR3 spans 12 amino acids. CDR3 residues: CSASQGIYEQYF. CDR3 in DNA: TGCAGTGCATCACAGGGGATCTACGAGCAGTACTTC.

This clonotype has at least ten counts. V usage is TRBV5-1 and J usage is TRBJ2-6; D call uncertain. CDR3 length equals 16 residues. The V end was cut by 6 bases, the J end by 0 bases, with 13 bases between. Germline CDR1 and CDR2: SGHRS and YFSETQ. CDR3 DNA: TGCGCCAGCAACCCCGTAAATATCTCTGGGGCCAACGTCCTGACTTTC. This gives the protein CASNPVNISGANVLTF.

Points on this clonotype: The CDR3 end shows no conserved phenylalanine or tryptophan, and so a read error is likely. The chain uses TRBV15 and TRBJ1-1; D ambiguous. The CDR3 extends over 14 amino acids. Trimming cost V 0 bases and J 1 base, with 6 bases left between them. Germline V gene sequence: CDR1 LNHNV, CDR2 YYDKDF (reference sequence). The DNA for the CDR3 is TGTGCCACCAGCAGAGAAGGTGAGAACACTGAAGCTTTCTGT. Its translation is CATSREGENTEAFC.

This clonotype was picked up many times. The chain uses TRBV20-1 and TRBJ2-5; D assignment may be TRBD1 or TRBD2 (5 bases each). The CDR3 contains 14 residues. Germline V gene data show CDR1 as DFQATT and CDR2 as SNEGSKA (reference sequence). V lost 3 bases, J lost 1 base, and 12 bases lay in between. This CDR3 is CSARIRDRQETQYF. The CDR3 nucleotides are TGCAGTGCTAGGATACGGGACCGCCAAGAGACCCAGTACTTC.

The chain has TRBV6-5 and TRBJ2-7; D is possibly TRBD1 or TRBD2 (5 bases each). Germline-derived CDR1 and CDR2 are MNHEY and SVGAGI. V gave up 3 bases and J gave up 6 bases, with 21 bases separating them. This CDR3 is built from 16 residues. Here the CDR3 DNA reads TGTGCCAGCAGTTATCGTCCTGGGGGTTCGCGTCGCGAGCAGTACTTC. This encodes CASSYRPGGSRREQYF.

This sequence joins TRBV4-3 and TRBJ2-7; 13 bases are a match to TRBD2. CDR3 size: 18 residues. Unmatched junction bases numbered 10, after V lost 0 bases and J lost 5 bases. Germline assignment: CDR1 LGHNA and CDR2 YSLEER. CDR3 residues: CASSQDGGGLAGVNEQYF. CDR3 nucleotides: TGCGCCAGCAGCCAAGACGGTGGCGGACTAGCGGGAGTCAACGAGCAGTACTTC.

This clonotype appeared once. The chain couples TRBV4-3 to TRBJ2-7, with 7 bases that match TRBD1. V lost 4 bases to trimming and J lost 7 bases; unmatched junction nucleotides: 13. Germline loops: CDR1 LGHNA, CDR2 YSLEER. The CDR3 is 15 residues long. The CDR3 loop is CASSPATGTLWEQYF. In DNA form, the CDR3 reads TGCGCCAGCAGCCCGGCGACAGGGACGCTTTGGGAGCAGTACTTC.

V is TRBV7-9 and J is TRBJ2-1; D could derive from TRBD1 or TRBD2 (6 bases each). In germline, CDR1 is SEHNR, CDR2 FQNEAQ (reference sequence). Between the trimmed V and J ends, which lost 3 bases and 4 bases, there was a span of 16 bases. CDR3 length: 16 amino acids. CDR3 region: CASSLVRGEIYNEQFF. CDR3 DNA sequence: TGTGCCAGCAGCTTGGTTAGGGGGGAGATATACAATGAGCAGTTCTTC.

V is TRBV11-2 and J is TRBJ2-5; D possibly corresponds to TRBD2 (6 bases). The CDR3 extends over 17 amino acids. V was cut by 0 bases and J by 3 bases, with 17 bases left in between. Germline lookup yields CDR1 SGHAT and CDR2 FQNNGV. The CDR3 is CASSLDWGGMKEETQYF. CDR3 DNA: TGTGCCAGCAGCTTAGATTGGGGCGGGATGAAAGAAGAGACCCAGTACTTC.

This clonotype was detected ten times or more. The gene calls are TRBV20-1 and TRBJ2-7, with 7 bases matching TRBD2. The germline CDR1 and CDR2 sequences are DFQATT and SNEGSKA (reference sequence). The CDR3 extends over 14 amino acids. Germline trimming cut 2 bases from V and 4 bases from J; bases unmatched to any gene: 8. The CDR3 loop is CSARSGDYLYEQYF. The CDR3 DNA reads TGCAGTGCTAGATCGGGGGACTATCTTTACGAGCAGTACTTC.

Ten or more counts support this clonotype. This chain uses TRBV20-1 with TRBJ2-1; D might be TRBD1 or TRBD2, each matching 5 bases. Trimming took 1 base from V and 1 from J, leaving 14 bases between them. From germline, CDR1 is DFQATT and CDR2 SNEGSKA (reference sequence). The CDR3 is 16 residues long. The CDR3 reads CSARVVRGQSYNEQFF. In DNA form, the CDR3 reads TGCAGTGCTAGAGTCGTTCGGGGCCAATCCTACAATGAGCAGTTCTTC.

Ten or more counts support this clonotype. The chain carries TRBV12-3 or TRBV12-4 and TRBJ2-5; 8 bases are shared with TRBD1. The CDR3 totals 14 residues. V dropped 7 bases and J dropped 4; count of bases not matched to a gene: 8. Here the CDR3 reads CASTMGTGTETQYF. In DNA, the CDR3 is TGTGCCAGCACCATGGGGACAGGTACAGAGACCCAGTACTTC.

Note on this clonotype: One end of the junction is discordant with germline, which a read error may explain. The chain recombines TRBV4-1 with TRBJ2-4, with D perhaps TRBD2 (6 bases). CDR3 size: 13 residues. Germline-derived CDR1 and CDR2 are MGHRA and YSYEKL. The CDR3 region has the DNA TGCGCCAGCAGTCTTAATCCTGTGGGGGGAGAGGACTTC. Translated, it gives CASSLNPVGGEDF.

This clonotype showed up many times. This sequence joins TRBV4-2 and TRBJ2-5; the D is unclear. In germline, CDR1 is LGHNA, CDR2 YNFKEQ. The CDR3 has 13 residues. Trimming removed 0 bases from V and 5 bases from J, with 7 bases in between. The CDR3 is CASSQDHGETQYF. The CDR3 DNA sequence: TGTGCCAGCAGCCAAGATCACGGGGAGACCCAGTACTTC.